Listed here is a single TCR beta chain. This specimen belongs to a study of blood T cell repertoires in COVID-19. Study as a whole: PBMCs, B-cell-depleted T cells, or T cells provided the cDNA or gDNA that made up the material.

Original handling: Reference gene primers were amplified, and this amplification served to estimate nucleated cell counts. Repertoires were generated with immunoSEQ multiplex PCR, while TCRdb's copy carries only in-frame clones and drops some. V and J calls and clone size are as listed in that table; D and trimming were resolved from the DNA. Of over 350,000 clones in the sample, about 89% were seen once. The germline gives CDR1 DFQATT, CDR2 SNEGSKA (reference sequence). V lost 3 bases to trimming and J lost 3 bases, with 8 bases between them. This CDR3 is built from 13 residues. What was sequenced was peripheral blood. The TCR was taken from a woman in her twenties or thirties with acute or convalescent COVID-19. The gene calls are TRBV20-1 and TRBJ1-4; D not resolved. CDR3 in amino acids: CSASHRANEKLFF. The DNA for the CDR3 is TGCAGTGCTAGTCACCGGGCTAATGAAAAACTGTTTTTT.